Shown below are 27 T cell receptor beta chains from a single sample sequenced in a study of cytomegalovirus exposure and HLA in healthy donors. PCR was performed using 60 Vbeta and 13 Jbeta primers. Some clones are missing from TCRdb's copy, which holds only in-frame ones; the method was immunoSEQ multiplex PCR. The sample comprises over 150,000 clones, roughly 70% of which are singletons, and around 2.8% rests with the top ten. The sequenced sample consisted of PBMCs. All receptors derive from a woman between 25 and 40 years old in good health and CMV-seronegative.

This chain uses TRBV2 with TRBJ1-4; a weak D match, TRBD1 (5 bases). V gave up 7 bases and J gave up 7 bases, with 16 bases separating them. The CDR3 runs 14 residues. CDR1 is SNHLY, CDR2 FYNNEI, per germline. CDR3 DNA: TGTGCCAGCACTCCCCAGGGAGGGAGTGAAAAACTGTTTTTT. This encodes CASTPQGGSEKLFF.

This chain joins TRBV7-6 and TRBJ1-5, with 7 bases that match TRBD1. The length of the CDR3 is 16 residues. Germline values: CDR1 SGHVS, CDR2 FNYEAQ. V lost 1 base to trimming and J lost 1 base; unmatched junction nucleotides: 4. The CDR3 protein is CASSLESGGSNQPQHF. DNA for the CDR3: TGTGCCAGCAGCTTAGAATCAGGGGGAAGCAATCAGCCCCAGCATTTT.

This chain links TRBV5-6 with TRBJ1-1; 10 bases are a match to TRBD1. V gave up 5 bases and J gave up 5 bases; unmatched junction bases: 3. The germline V gene encodes CDR1 SGHDT and CDR2 YYEEEE. CDR3 length: 13 amino acids. The DNA of the CDR3 is TGTGCCAGCAGGCGGGGACAGGGGACTGAAGCTTTCTTT. Translated, it gives CASRRGQGTEAFF.

The chain couples TRBV4-1 to TRBJ1-1; 9 positions match TRBD1. Germline V gives CDR1 MGHRA, CDR2 YSYEKL. The V gene end was trimmed by 6 bases and the J gene end by 11 bases; junction bases not matched to a gene: 19. The CDR3 loop spans 16 amino acids. CDR3 protein: CASSGVEGWDRVNAFF. The CDR3 DNA reads TGCGCCAGCAGTGGGGTGGAAGGGTGGGACAGGGTTAATGCTTTCTTT.

This clone occurred a few times. The chain is built from TRBV28 and TRBJ1-3, with unresolved D. Trimming removed 4 bases at V and 0 bases at J, with 16 bases between. Looked up from germline, CDR1 is MDHEN and CDR2 is SYDVKM. The CDR3 runs 17 residues. In nucleotides, the CDR3 is TGTGCCAGCAGTTCTGCCCCTACTTTCTACTCTGGAAACACCATATATTTT. Its translation is CASSSAPTFYSGNTIYF.

This chain joins TRBV6-5 and TRBJ2-3, with TRBD2 identical over 11 bases. J was trimmed by 4 bases and V by 5 bases; bases with no gene match: 5. The length of the CDR3 is 15 residues. The germline V gene has CDR1 MNHEY and CDR2 SVGAGI. The CDR3 DNA follows: TGTGCCAGCAGTCTTAGCGGGGGGGCCGCAGATACGCAGTATTTT. Translating it yields CASSLSGGAADTQYF.

The chain has TRBV27 and TRBJ1-2; tentatively, D is TRBD1 (5 bases). With 3 bases removed from V and 8 bases from J, the gap between germline ends came to 13 bases. Germline loops: CDR1 MNHEY, CDR2 SMNVEV (reference sequence). The CDR3 runs to 13 residues. CDR3 bases: TGTGCCAGCAGTTTGGTTGGGGCAGGGGGCTACACCTTC. It translates to CASSLVGAGGYTF.

The chain has TRBV11-3 and TRBJ2-1; 10 bases are a match to TRBD2. Germline CDR1 reads SGHNT; CDR2 reads YENEEA. The V segment lost 5 bases and the J segment 4 bases; nucleotides outside the gene matches: 17. The CDR3 is 19 amino acids. The CDR3 sequence is CASSPGTSVAGGSYNEQFF. The CDR3 DNA reads TGTGCCAGCAGCCCAGGGACTTCGGTAGCGGGAGGATCATACAATGAGCAGTTCTTC.

V is TRBV7-9 and J is TRBJ2-1; TRBD2 matches 14 bases. The J segment lost 8 bases and the V segment lost 8 bases, leaving 2 bases of the junction unmatched. Germline-derived CDR1 and CDR2 are SEHNR and FQNEAQ (reference sequence). The CDR3 has 13 amino acids. The CDR3 DNA follows: TGTGCCAGCGGGACTAGCGGGGGCGATGAGCAGTTCTTC. It specifies CASGTSGGDEQFF.

This clone has only a few counts. V gene TRBV28 combines with J gene TRBJ1-2, with D perhaps TRBD1 (6 bases). This CDR3 is built from 13 residues. Germline V gene lookup returns CDR1 MDHEN and CDR2 SYDVKM. Between the trimmed V and J ends, which lost 8 bases and 3 bases, there was a span of 13 bases. CDR3 residues: CASGDNRDYGYTF. CDR3 DNA sequence: TGTGCCAGCGGGGACAACCGTGACTATGGCTACACCTTC.

V usage is TRBV27 and J usage is TRBJ2-1; 15 positions agree with TRBD2. The CDR3 has 15 amino acids. V lost 5 bases to trimming and J lost 6 bases; unmatched junction nucleotides: 2. Germline V gene sequence: CDR1 MNHEY, CDR2 SMNVEV (reference sequence). The CDR3 reads CASSLGLAGGNEQFF. The CDR3 coding sequence is TGTGCCAGCAGTCTGGGACTAGCGGGAGGCAATGAGCAGTTCTTC.

This chain links TRBV4-3 with TRBJ2-4, with a tentative D call TRBD1 (6 bases). Per germline, CDR1 LGHNA and CDR2 YSLEER. Trimming took off 4 bases at V and 10 bases at J, with 20 bases between the two ends. The CDR3 is 15 amino acids. The CDR3 region has the DNA TGCGCCAGCAGCCCCGAGTTAGGGACACTAGAAATTCAGTACTTC. Amino acid sequence: CASSPELGTLEIQYF.

The rearrangement joins TRBV4-1 to TRBJ1-1; the D gene is possibly TRBD1 (5 bases). Trimming left V 1 base short and J 11 bases short, with 14 bases between. Germline V lookup: CDR1 MGHRA, CDR2 YSYEKL. CDR3 length: 13 amino acids. In nucleotides, the CDR3 is TGCGCCAGCAGCCAAGCGGTTCCAGGGTGGGCTTTCTTT. It yields the protein CASSQAVPGWAFF.

With regard to this clone: At one end, the junction sequence differs from germline, possibly due to a read error. This chain links TRBV2 with TRBJ2-7; D perhaps matches TRBD2 (5 bases). The CDR3 has 12 residues. The germline CDR1 and CDR2 sequences are SNHLY and FYNNEI. CDR3 region: CASRVGQEVTDF. In DNA, the CDR3 is TGTGCCAGCAGGGTTGGGCAGGAGGTCACGGACTTC.

This clone was seen a few times. In DNA, the CDR3 is TGTGCCAGCAGTGTACGAACTAGCGGGGAGGTTGAGCAGTACTTC. It translates to CASSVRTSGEVEQYF. The chain couples TRBV2 to TRBJ2-5; TRBD2 matches 10 bases. The CDR3 is 15 amino acids. CDR1 and CDR2 (germline): SNHLY, FYNNEI. V dropped 4 bases and J dropped 11; count of bases not matched to a gene: 13.

The V gene is TRBV7-2, the J gene TRBJ2-7, with 7 bases matching TRBD1. CDR1 SGHTA and CDR2 FQGNSA come from the germline V gene. The CDR3 is 13 residues long. V lost 1 base, J lost 6 bases, and 3 bases stayed unmatched. DNA for the CDR3: TGTGCCAGCAGCTTAGATAGGGGGCCCGAGCAGTACTTC. Protein product: CASSLDRGPEQYF. The variable domain in full, with the rest retrieved from reference TRBV7-2 and TRBJ2-7, is GAGVSQSPSNKVTEKGKDVELRCDPISGHTALYWYRQSLGQGLEFLIYFQGNSAPDKSGLPSDRFSAERTGGSVSTLTIQRTQQEDSAVYLCASSLDRGPEQYFGPGTRLTVT.

The V gene is TRBV7-2, the J gene TRBJ1-1; D is unclear. The CDR3 runs to 15 residues. Germline V CDR1 and CDR2: SGHTA, FQGNSA. V lost 5 bases and J 1 base, leaving 14 bases between the germline ends. In DNA, the CDR3 is TGTGCCAGCAGCCTCAAGTCGGGGTGGAACACTGAAGCTTTCTTT. Its protein product is CASSLKSGWNTEAFF.

The genes are TRBV7-2 and TRBJ1-2; the D gene is possibly TRBD1 (5 bases). Trimming stripped 0 bases from V and 8 bases from J, with 13 bases between. The germline V gene has CDR1 SGHTA and CDR2 FQGNSA. The CDR3 consists of 14 residues. CDR3 amino acids: CASSLARGGGGYTF. DNA for the CDR3: TGTGCCAGCAGCTTAGCACGAGGCGGGGGAGGCTACACCTTC.

This chain uses TRBV4-2 with TRBJ2-2, with TRBD1 matching over 10 bases. CDR3 length: 17 amino acids. With 4 bases clipped from V and 4 bases from J, the junction kept 9 bases outside the gene matches. Germline CDR1 reads LGHNA; CDR2 reads YNFKEQ. The CDR3 protein is CASSLPGTGVFTGELFF. The CDR3 DNA follows: TGTGCCAGCAGCCTACCCGGGACAGGGGTATTCACCGGGGAGCTGTTTTTT.

The chain recombines TRBV11-2 with TRBJ1-4, with a tentative D call TRBD1 (6 bases). The ends were cut back, 2 bases at V and 3 bases at J, with 16 bases in the middle. This CDR3 has 17 residues. Germline loops: CDR1 SGHAT, CDR2 FQNNGV. CDR3 sequence (DNA): TGTGCCAGCAGCTTAAAACTTGGGGGCATTGCTAATGAAAAACTGTTTTTT. Amino acid sequence: CASSLKLGGIANEKLFF.

The chain couples TRBV25-1 to TRBJ2-1, with a weak D call TRBD2 (5 bases). This CDR3 spans 14 amino acids. CDR1 and CDR2 from the germline V gene are MGHDK and SYGVNS. V was clipped by 2 bases and J by 5 bases, with 10 bases between them. The CDR3 spells CASSEIRTDNEQFF. The CDR3 bases are TGTGCCAGCAGTGAAATTAGGACTGACAATGAGCAGTTCTTC.

This clone occurred a few times. V gene TRBV27 combines with J gene TRBJ2-3; D is undetermined. Per the germline V gene, CDR1 is MNHEY and CDR2 is SMNVEV (reference sequence). Trimming left V 3 bases short and J 6 bases short, with 4 bases between. This CDR3 comprises 11 residues. The CDR3, as DNA: TGTGCCAGCAGTTTGGGCGATACGCAGTATTTT. It is translated as CASSLGDTQYF.

V is TRBV18 and J is TRBJ1-6; D is perhaps TRBD1 (5 bases). The CDR3 extends over 18 amino acids. CDR1 and CDR2 (germline): KGHSH, LQKENI. The V end was cut by 2 bases, the J end by 10 bases, with 24 bases between. CDR3 nucleotide sequence: TGTGCCAGCTCACCAGGTTTGCGGACCCACGGGGGTGAGTCACCCCTCCACTTT. Its protein is CASSPGLRTHGGESPLHF.

This chain connects TRBV7-2 to TRBJ2-5; TRBD2 matches 9 bases. The germline CDR1 and CDR2 sequences are SGHTA and FQGNSA. CDR3 length: 13 residues. Here the CDR3 DNA reads TGTGCGAGCGGGGGGTTGGGGCAAGAGACCCAGTACTTC. Encoded protein: CASGGLGQETQYF.

V usage is TRBV7-2 and J usage is TRBJ2-7, with D possibly being TRBD2 (6 bases). Per germline, CDR1 SGHTA and CDR2 FQGNSA. With 0 bases removed from V and 2 bases from J, the gap between germline ends came to 8 bases. The CDR3 has 14 residues. The CDR3 DNA is TGTGCCAGCAGCTTAGCGGGACTCACCTACGAGCAGTACTTC. Protein: CASSLAGLTYEQYF.

The chain carries TRBV2 and TRBJ1-5, with 10 bases matching TRBD1. Looked up from germline, CDR1 is SNHLY and CDR2 is FYNNEI. This CDR3 has 15 amino acids. The J segment lost 5 bases and the V segment lost 7 bases, leaving 8 bases of the junction unmatched. CDR3 amino acids: CASKLGTGDHQPQHF. The CDR3, as DNA: TGTGCCAGCAAACTGGGGACAGGGGATCATCAGCCCCAGCATTTT.

The chain uses TRBV2 and TRBJ1-1; a possible D gene is TRBD1 (5 bases). Germline-derived CDR1 and CDR2 are SNHLY and FYNNEI. With 2 bases removed from V and 11 bases from J, the gap between germline ends came to 12 bases. CDR3 size: 12 residues. The CDR3 sequence: CASSESAGYAFF. CDR3 in DNA: TGTGCCAGCAGTGAATCGGCAGGGTATGCTTTCTTT.